A selection of T cell receptor beta chains follows, all from one sample in a study of cytomegalovirus exposure and HLA in healthy donors. Sequencing was performed with immunoSEQ multiplex PCR; in TCRdb, only in-frame clones are kept and a portion is missing. The table records 150,000 to 200,000 clones, 70% to 90% of them present only once. Sample: PBMCs. These receptors all stem from a young man in good health and CMV-seropositive. Each CDR3 is given without its conserved first and last residue. The order of the fields is CDR3 protein, clone size, V gene. Rows may omit the clone size; those that give it use once, few, many or a size class.

ASGPSRGPNYGYT | - | TRBV12-5
ASTPTGTAEAF | few | TRBV19
ASTRTSTPGELF | - | TRBV6-5
ASSSSGGPYNEQF | once | TRBV2
ASSKRDITYEQY | - | TRBV18
ASSPQGLNTEAF | - | TRBV14
SVEPSSFGTGVWDTEAF | - | TRBV29-1
SVSDRGTYEQY | - | TRBV29-1
ASSSMTGQETQY | - | TRBV18
ASSPRGPLH | - | TRBV2
ASSSIGGGAVETQY | - | TRBV7-2
ASSLANVGSSSQY | - | TRBV7-8
ASAPWTSGGADTQY | - | TRBV9
AWSTPRGVDTEAF | - | TRBV30
SVLRSGVNGELF | few | TRBV29-1
ASSLRDRNNSPLH | once | TRBV5-4
AWVVTVNTEAF | once | TRBV30
ASSIRQGRVETQY | - | TRBV28
ASSNRGGQPQH | few | TRBV6-6
ASSPGGGTQY | once | TRBV7-2
ASSSGGPSSGNTIY | - | TRBV7-2
ASSISDRIGSLF | - | TRBV19
ASSVAGGPSDTQY | - | TRBV9
ASSLSKGQGAYNYGYT | - | TRBV27
ARSHRGLYNQPQH | few | TRBV10-1
ASSAAGREETQY | - | TRBV5-4
SVVGAGTFNEKLF | - | TRBV29-1
ASGLGGKGGVLNTDTQY | once | TRBV12-5
ASSYSLGRIDTEAF | - | TRBV6-5
SVEVPRESDTEAF | few | TRBV29-1
ASSRPGVEAF | - | TRBV6-5
ASTPSRVGNTGELF | - | TRBV5-1
ASSQLAGAFTDTQY | - | TRBV4-3
ASSLSGSGGYT | - | TRBV5-8
ATRGQDMNTEAF | - | TRBV5-1
ATSRELFGEQY | - | TRBV15
ASSSSGTVYEQY | - | TRBV7-9
ASSTPLTGWDNSPLH | - | TRBV28
ASSQATGDYGYT | few | TRBV4-3
ASSQAERNYGYT | few | TRBV4-1
ASRSDSNQPQH | - | TRBV2
ASSPGQARSGNTIY | - | TRBV18
AWKDSHYGYT | - | TRBV30
ASSFRAGGPGEQY | - | TRBV27
ASSTGRVTEAF | - | TRBV27
AISTTPINEQF | - | TRBV10-3
AITAGTGTYNEQF | - | TRBV7-9
ASSSTSVGNRGIYGYT | once | TRBV7-8
ASSLAPGGEQY | - | TRBV5-1
ASSTQQGFASPLH | - | TRBV19
ASSGQGTEAF | - | TRBV10-1
ASRLARGTQY | - | TRBV19
ASSRSGRGRRDNEQF | - | TRBV7-8